The clone carrying this T cell receptor (beta chain) came up many times. What it recognizes is unknown. The patients, who ranged from 18 to 65 in age, presented with newly diagnosed hyperthyroidism lasting under 2 months. This sample holds PBMCs from about 9.3 ml fresh peripheral blood. Amplified TCR beta CDR3 regions derived from RNA transcripts. The HTBI primer set drove a first-round RT-PCR of the TCR CDR3. TCRdb passed the multiplex PCR reads through MiXCR, listing each CDR3 protein once. The sample lists approximately 370,000 distinct CDR3 sequences; about a sixth were seen once. The data are from a study of T cells in Graves' hyperthyroidism and ophthalmopathy. Study results and limitations: Most thyroid clonotypes with frequency above 0.001 were detected in blood. Ophthalmopathy was distinguished from stable hyperthyroidism by 13 V-J signatures.

The CDR3 has 13 amino acids. V lost 5 bases and J 3 bases, leaving 10 bases between the germline ends. Germline CDR1 is PRHDT and CDR2 is FYEKMQ (reference sequence). The sample consisted of blood. The genes are TRBV13 and TRBJ1-1; no firm D call. This clonotype was obtained from a woman in her thirties with Graves' hyperthyroidism that later progressed to Graves' ophthalmopathy. In DNA, the CDR3 is TGTGCCAGCAGCCGAACCTGGGACACTGAAGCTTTCTTT. The encoded protein is CASSRTWDTEAFF.